Each of the 30 T cell receptor beta chains below was sequenced from the same sample in a study of CD8+ T cells in alopecia areata. Extracted RNA was reverse transcribed, and the resulting cDNA served as sequencing template. Clones were sequenced by immunoSEQ multiplex PCR, and TCRdb holds only the in-frame ones, with some missing. The table lists about 110,000 clones, 45% to 60% of them singletons. The sample consisted of NKG2D-low CD8+ T cells sorted from blood. The receptor source for this set is a human donor with alopecia areata.

This clone was counted a few times. V gene TRBV11-2 combines with J gene TRBJ1-1; D not resolved. Germline V gives CDR1 SGHAT, CDR2 FQNNGV. CDR3 length: 14 amino acids. V was cut by 1 base and J by 6 bases, with 12 bases left in between. As DNA, the CDR3 is TGTGCCAGCAGCTTAGGACGGAAGGAGGCTGAAGCTTTCTTT. Its translation is CASSLGRKEAEAFF.

The V and J genes are TRBV27 and TRBJ2-7; a possible D gene is TRBD1 (6 bases). V lost 5 bases and J 6 bases, leaving 17 bases between the germline ends. The germline V gene has CDR1 MNHEY and CDR2 SMNVEV (reference sequence). This CDR3 comprises 14 residues. In DNA form, the CDR3 reads TGTGCCAGCAGTCGAACGCTGGACAGTTCCGAGCAGTACTTC. Amino acids: CASSRTLDSSEQYF.

The V call is TRBV29-1, the J call TRBJ1-1; D ambiguous. The CDR3 extends over 11 amino acids. V was shortened by 4 bases and J by 6 bases, with 9 bases between the two germline ends. CDR1 is SQVTM, CDR2 ANQGSEA, per germline. CDR3 DNA: TGCAGCGTTGGGGAAAAGTCTGAAGCTTTCTTT. Amino acid sequence: CSVGEKSEAFF. The entire variable domain, with the rest obtained from reference TRBV29-1 and TRBJ1-1, is as follows: SAVISQKPSRDICQRGTSLTIQCQVDSQVTMMFWYRQQPGQSLTLIATANQGSEATYESGFVIDKFPISRPNLTFSTLTVSNMSPEDSSIYLCSVGEKSEAFFGQGTRLTVV.

This clone was found a few times. V and J are TRBV5-1 and TRBJ2-1, with 7 positions matching TRBD2. This CDR3 comprises 16 residues. The junction had 7 bases not matched to a gene; V was cut back by 0 bases and J by 4 bases. Germline lookup yields CDR1 SGHRS and CDR2 YFSETQ. CDR3 DNA: TGCGCCAGCAGCTTGGTATCTAGCGGAGTTTACAATGAGCAGTTCTTC. Translation gives CASSLVSSGVYNEQFF.

V is TRBV5-6 and J is TRBJ2-1; TRBD2 matches at 8 bases. Germline V lookup: CDR1 SGHDT, CDR2 YYEEEE. The CDR3 has 13 amino acids. J was trimmed by 12 bases and V by 5 bases; bases with no gene match: 10. CDR3 in amino acids: CASSTSGSEWQFF. CDR3 nucleotides: TGTGCCAGCAGTACCAGCGGGAGCGAGTGGCAGTTCTTC.

The CDR3 loop is CSAPEWNEQFF. Here the CDR3 DNA reads TGCAGCGCCCCGGAGTGGAATGAGCAGTTCTTC. The chain uses TRBV29-1 and TRBJ2-1; D remains unclear. Per germline, CDR1 SQVTM and CDR2 ANQGSEA. V shed 7 bases and J shed 7 bases, with 11 bases lying between them. There are 11 residues in the CDR3.

The table lists this clone with a few counts. This chain joins TRBV27 and TRBJ1-1; D gene unclear. CDR3 length: 13 residues. Trimming pared 11 bases from V and 0 bases from J, leaving 13 bases between. From germline, CDR1 is MNHEY and CDR2 SMNVEV (reference sequence). As DNA, the CDR3 is TGTGCCTCGGGAGACGGAGTGAACACTGAAGCTTTCTTT. Translating it yields CASGDGVNTEAFF.

About this clone: Other DNA sequences in this specimen translate into the identical CDR3. The V call is TRBV27, the J call TRBJ2-7, with D perhaps TRBD2 (5 bases). Germline CDR1 is MNHEY and CDR2 is SMNVEV (reference sequence). V was clipped by 0 bases and J by 4 bases, with 7 bases between them. The CDR3 contains 13 residues. The CDR3 coding sequence is TGTGCCAGCAGTTTATCCCGGACTTACGAGCAGTACTTC. It specifies CASSLSRTYEQYF.

Points on this clone: Other nucleotide sequences in the sample specify the same CDR3. This rearrangement joins TRBV9 to TRBJ2-7, with D possibly matching TRBD1 (6 bases). V was trimmed by 0 bases and J by 1 base, leaving 11 bases between them. This CDR3 spans 15 amino acids. CDR1 SGDLS and CDR2 YYNGEE come from the germline V gene. The CDR3 DNA follows: TGTGCCAGCAGCGTAGTGTCGGACAGTTCCTACGAGCAGTACTTC. Translation gives CASSVVSDSSYEQYF. The full variable domain, completed using reference TRBV9 and TRBJ2-7, is DSGVTQTPKHLITATGQRVTLRCSPRSGDLSVYWYQQSLDQGLQFLIQYYNGEERAKGNILERFSAQQFPDLHSELNLSSLELGDSALYFCASSVVSDSSYEQYFGPGTRLTVT.

The gene calls are TRBV5-1 and TRBJ2-7; 7 nucleotides line up with TRBD2. The V gene's germline CDR1 is SGHRS and CDR2 YFSETQ. J was trimmed by 7 bases and V by 2 bases; bases with no gene match: 3. This CDR3 has 12 amino acids. CDR3 amino acids: CASSFSGGEQYF. The DNA of the CDR3 is TGCGCCAGCAGCTTCTCGGGGGGTGAGCAGTACTTC.

Here the CDR3 DNA reads TGTGCCAGCAGCTTAGGTGGCTTGAATGAGCAGTTCTTC. Its protein product is CASSLGGLNEQFF. The V and J genes are TRBV7-8 and TRBJ2-1; D gene uncertain. Between the trimmed V and J ends, which lost 1 base and 7 bases, there was a span of 8 bases. The CDR3 runs 13 residues. Germline lookup yields CDR1 SGHVS and CDR2 FQNEAQ.

This clone has only a few counts. The chain uses TRBV27 and TRBJ1-2; D unclear. The CDR3 has 14 residues. From germline, CDR1 is MNHEY and CDR2 SMNVEV (reference sequence). The V end lost 0 bases, the J end lost 4 bases, and 9 bases lay between the germline ends. The CDR3 DNA reads as TGTGCCAGCAGTTTATCGTTCACACGCTATGGCTACACCTTC. Amino acids: CASSLSFTRYGYTF.

The gene calls are TRBV28 and TRBJ2-7; 12 positions match TRBD2. V lost 10 bases to trimming and J lost 8 bases; unmatched junction nucleotides: 3. The CDR3 length is 11 residues. Germline-derived CDR1 and CDR2 are MDHEN and SYDVKM. CDR3 sequence reads: CAIGLAGQQYF. The CDR3 DNA reads as TGTGCCATAGGACTAGCGGGACAGCAGTACTTC.

The genes are TRBV13 and TRBJ2-2; no definite D call. This CDR3 spans 11 amino acids. Germline CDR1 is PRHDT and CDR2 is FYEKMQ (reference sequence). Between the trimmed V and J ends, which lost 5 bases and 7 bases, there was a span of 5 bases. The CDR3 sequence is CASSLDGELFF. The CDR3 DNA is TGTGCCAGCAGCCTTGACGGGGAGCTGTTTTTT.

The chain recombines TRBV6-1 with TRBJ1-3; 9 bases match TRBD1. This CDR3 is built from 15 residues. The V gene end was trimmed by 5 bases and the J gene end by 2 bases; junction bases not matched to a gene: 4. Germline CDR1 is MNHNS and CDR2 is SASEGT. Here the CDR3 DNA reads TGTGCCAGCAGTCTCCGGGACAGGGCTGGAAACACCATATATTTT. This encodes CASSLRDRAGNTIYF.

This clone has more than one count but fewer than ten. For the CDR3, the DNA is TGTGCCAGCAGCTTGGGGGAATTAAATCAGCCCCAGCATTTT. This translates into CASSLGELNQPQHF. The V and J genes are TRBV5-6 and TRBJ1-5; D not certain. The germline V gene encodes CDR1 SGHDT and CDR2 YYEEEE. The CDR3 has 14 amino acids. The V end lost 0 bases, the J end lost 4 bases, and 8 bases lay between the germline ends.

This clone was seen a few times. J is TRBJ2-3 and V is TRBV4-1; the D gene is possibly TRBD1 (5 bases). Trimming pared 0 bases from V and 2 bases from J, leaving 12 bases between. CDR1 is MGHRA and CDR2 is YSYEKL in the germline V gene. This CDR3 is 16 amino acids long. CDR3 loop: CASSQDSGHFTDTQYF. The CDR3 bases are TGCGCCAGCAGCCAAGATTCAGGACACTTCACAGATACGCAGTATTTT.

This clone was recorded once. The V call is TRBV6-1, the J call TRBJ2-7; 9 nucleotides line up with TRBD1. The CDR3 is 15 residues long. Germline CDR1 MNHNS, CDR2 SASEGT. V lost 4 bases, J lost 2 bases, and 6 bases stayed unmatched. This chain's CDR3 is CASSGGQGTPYEQYF. DNA of the CDR3: TGTGCCAGCAGTGGGGGACAGGGAACCCCCTACGAGCAGTACTTC.

This chain joins TRBV14 and TRBJ2-1; TRBD2 matches at 7 bases. This CDR3 contains 16 residues. CDR1 is SGHDN, CDR2 FVKESK, per germline. Trimming cost V 0 bases and J 9 bases; bases outside gene matches: 11. CDR3 loop: CASSQDLGGSLGEQFF. In DNA form, the CDR3 reads TGTGCCAGCAGCCAAGATCTCGGCGGGAGTTTAGGTGAGCAGTTCTTC.

This chain joins TRBV4-1 and TRBJ2-3, with no clear D. The germline gives CDR1 MGHRA, CDR2 YSYEKL. Trimming left V 1 base short and J 5 bases short, with 16 bases between. This CDR3 contains 16 residues. This chain's CDR3 is CASSQVAQVELDTQYF. CDR3 nucleotides: TGCGCCAGCAGCCAAGTTGCGCAGGTCGAACTAGATACGCAGTATTTT.

The chain joins TRBV5-6 to TRBJ2-7; D might be TRBD2 (5 bases). The CDR3 sequence is 13 residues long. V was cut by 4 bases and J by 0 bases, with 8 bases left in between. Germline V CDR1 and CDR2: SGHDT, YYEEEE. CDR3 DNA sequence: TGTGCCAGCAGCAACGGAGGCTCCTACGAGCAGTACTTC. It yields the protein CASSNGGSYEQYF.

This rearrangement joins TRBV25-1 to TRBJ1-2; D is unresolved. V dropped 7 bases and J dropped 5 bases, with 8 bases sitting between them. CDR3 length: 11 amino acids. Germline V CDR1 and CDR2: MGHDK, SYGVNS. The CDR3 sequence: CASIRSYGYTF. The CDR3 DNA reads TGTGCCAGCATTCGGTCTTATGGCTACACCTTC.

V is TRBV27 and J is TRBJ2-3, with 11 positions matching TRBD2. Looked up from germline, CDR1 is MNHEY and CDR2 is SMNVEV (reference sequence). V lost 3 bases and J lost 1; bases outside the gene matches: 3. The CDR3 covers 16 residues. The CDR3 is CASSLPGLAGTDTQYF. CDR3 DNA: TGTGCCAGCAGTTTGCCGGGACTAGCGGGCACAGATACGCAGTATTTT.

This sequence joins TRBV7-9 and TRBJ1-1; the D is unclear. The germline V gene has CDR1 SEHNR and CDR2 FQNEAQ (reference sequence). The CDR3 consists of 14 residues. V was cut by 1 base and J by 0 bases, with 6 bases left in between. Here the CDR3 reads CASSLGGMNTEAFF. CDR3 DNA sequence: TGTGCCAGCAGCTTAGGAGGTATGAACACTGAAGCTTTCTTT.

The sample holds one count of this clone. Within the sample, other DNA sequences also encode this same CDR3. For the CDR3, the DNA is TGTGCCACCAGCAGGGACAGAAATAGCAATCAGCCCCAGCATTTT. It is translated as CATSRDRNSNQPQHF. V gene TRBV15 combines with J gene TRBJ1-5, with D possibly being TRBD1 (6 bases). The V gene lost 3 bases and the J gene lost 0 bases, with 9 bases spanning the gap. This CDR3 has 15 amino acids. Germline lookup yields CDR1 LNHNV and CDR2 YYDKDF (reference sequence).

This clone has a handful of counts. The gene calls are TRBV19 and TRBJ1-5; the match to TRBD1 covers 12 bases. From germline, CDR1 is LNHDA and CDR2 SQIVND (reference sequence). CDR3 length: 14 residues. With 3 bases clipped from V and 7 bases from J, the junction kept 1 base outside the gene matches. The CDR3 sequence is CASSIGTGGQPQHF. The CDR3 nucleotides are TGTGCCAGTAGTATTGGGACAGGGGGCCAGCCCCAGCATTTT.

V is TRBV28 and J is TRBJ2-7, with 14 positions matching TRBD2. J lost 5 bases, V lost 5 bases, and 8 bases had no gene match. The CDR3 sequence is 16 residues long. Germline V gene lookup returns CDR1 MDHEN and CDR2 SYDVKM. The CDR3 DNA is TGTGCCAGCAGTGGGGGGACTAGCGGGAGTTACCACGAGCAGTACTTC. This sequence encodes CASSGGTSGSYHEQYF.

The chain has TRBV30 and TRBJ2-2; the D is unclear. The CDR3 sequence is 12 residues long. Deletions cut 4 bases from V and 5 bases from J, with 8 bases between. Germline values: CDR1 GTSNPN, CDR2 SVGIG (reference sequence). The CDR3 DNA follows: TGTGCCTGGACAGGCTCGACCGGGGAGCTGTTTTTT. It encodes CAWTGSTGELFF. Drawing the rest from reference TRBV30 and TRBJ2-2, the complete variable domain is SQTIHQWPATLVQPVGSPLSLECTVEGTSNPNLYWYRQAAGRGLQLLFYSVGIGQISSEVPQNLSASRPQDRQFILSSKKLLLSDSGFYLCAWTGSTGELFFGEGSRLTVL.

The chain uses TRBV12-5 and TRBJ2-5; no definite D call. This CDR3 contains 12 residues. CDR1 is LGHNT and CDR2 is FRNRAP in the germline V gene. The ends were cut back, 5 bases at V and 7 bases at J, with 11 bases in the middle. In nucleotides, the CDR3 is TGTGCTAGTGGTCCGCCCGCCGGGACCCAGTACTTC. Its translation: CASGPPAGTQYF. Full variable domain (rest looked up from reference TRBV12-5 and TRBJ2-5): DARVTQTPRHKVTEMGQEVTMRCQPILGHNTVFWYRQTMMQGLELLAYFRNRAPLDDSGMPKDRFSAEMPDATLATLKIQPSEPRDSAVYFCASGPPAGTQYFGPGTRLLVL.

The chain has TRBV28 and TRBJ2-3; 8 nucleotides match TRBD2. The ends lost 1 base at V and 9 bases at J; junction bases unmatched: 3. From germline, CDR1 is MDHEN and CDR2 SYDVKM. CDR3 length equals 13 residues. CDR3 sequence (DNA): TGTGCCAGCAGTTTATCGGGACTAGGCACGCAGTATTTT. This translates into CASSLSGLGTQYF.